The sample holds one count of the clone carrying this T cell receptor beta chain. Its antigen remains unidentified. These data are taken from a study of cytomegalovirus exposure and HLA in healthy donors. In the PCR, 60 Vbeta and 13 Jbeta primers were used. Profiling relied on immunoSEQ multiplex PCR, and the TCRdb table lists in-frame clones only, not all of them. The sample has around 41,000 clones; more than 45% are singletons. In germline, CDR1 is SQVTM, CDR2 ANQGSEA. Trimming cost V 3 bases and J 2 bases; bases outside gene matches: 0. The CDR3 is 12 amino acids. Notes on the study in general: Investigators reported 150 to 200 TCR beta chains as tied to cytomegalovirus.

Input material: PBMCs. The V and J genes are TRBV29-1 and TRBJ2-7, with TRBD2 matching 8 bases. The receptor was isolated from a man aged 60 to 69 in good health and CMV-seronegative. In nucleotides, the CDR3 is TGCAGCGTTGACGGGGGGGCCTACGAGCAGTACTTC. Translated: CSVDGGAYEQYF.